This is a list of T cell receptor beta chains from one sample in a study of blood T cell repertoires in COVID-19. Produced via immunoSEQ multiplex PCR; TCRdb's table is partial and in-frame only. Found here are under 200,000 clones, 86% of them singletons; the top ten hold 0.6% to 1%. Sequencing was done on a sample of peripheral blood. These receptors came from a woman in her 70s with acute or convalescent COVID-19. Both conserved end residues are part of each CDR3. A D gene is named only where the DNA matches it firmly. Some rows have no size entry. The others give once, few or many, or a class for an expanded clone.

TRBV3-1/TRBV3-2	NA	TRBJ2-1	TRBD1	CASSQEARTGVRNEQFF	TGTGCCAGCAGCCAAGAAGCTCGGACAGGGGTACGCAATGAGCAGTTCTTC
TRBV18	NA	TRBJ2-7	NA	CASSVGGVNEQYF	TGTGCCAGCTCAGTGGGAGGTGTTAACGAGCAGTACTTC
TRBV6-4	NA	TRBJ1-6	NA	CASSLGSSSYNSPLHF	TGTGCCAGCAGTCTAGGTTCCAGCTCCTATAATTCACCCCTCCACTTT
TRBV18	NA	TRBJ1-4	NA	CASSTEGLGEKLFF	TGTGCCAGCTCAACGGAGGGGCTCGGTGAAAAACTGTTTTTT
TRBV6-5	NA	TRBJ1-1	NA	CATYPGQLNTEAFF	TGTGCCACCTACCCCGGACAGTTGAACACTGAAGCTTTCTTT
TRBV24-1	NA	TRBJ2-3	NA	CATSVASTDTQYF	TGTGCCACCAGTGTGGCCAGCACAGATACGCAGTATTTT
TRBV3-1/TRBV3-2	few	TRBJ1-5	NA	CASSQSERGHQPQHF	TGTGCCAGCAGCCAGTCAGAAAGGGGTCATCAGCCCCAGCATTTT
TRBV5-1	NA	TRBJ1-2	NA	CASSLGLSNYGYTF	TGCGCCAGCAGCTTGGGGCTTTCGAACTATGGCTACACCTTC
TRBV29-1	NA	TRBJ2-1	NA	CSSSRGADEQFF	TGCAGCTCCTCTCGTGGAGCGGACGAGCAGTTCTTC
TRBV6-6	few	TRBJ1-5	NA	CASNLDTNQPQHF	TGTGCCAGCAACCTGGACACTAATCAGCCCCAGCATTTT
TRBV10-3	NA	TRBJ1-5	NA	CAISAAGISNQPQHF	TGTGCCATCAGCGCCGCAGGTATAAGCAATCAGCCCCAGCATTTT
TRBV19	NA	TRBJ2-4	NA	CASSPSGREKNIQYF	TGTGCCAGTAGTCCATCCGGCAGGGAAAAAAACATTCAGTACTTC
TRBV6-5	NA	TRBJ1-4	NA	CASSSARVTNEKLFF	TGTGCCAGCAGTTCTGCTCGAGTGACTAATGAAAAACTGTTTTTT
TRBV4-3	NA	TRBJ2-2	NA	CASSRQGSGELFF	TGCGCCAGCAGCCGGCAGGGAAGTGGGGAGCTGTTTTTT
TRBV5-1	NA	TRBJ1-1	TRBD1	CASSTGGVNEAFF	TGCGCCAGCAGCACAGGGGGCGTCAATGAAGCTTTCTTT
TRBV7-2	NA	TRBJ1-1	NA	CASSLAQGNTEAFF	TGTGCCAGCAGCTTAGCGCAGGGCAACACTGAAGCTTTCTTT
TRBV5-1	NA	TRBJ1-4	TRBD1	CASSSLQGADEKLFF	TGCGCCAGCAGCTCCCTTCAGGGGGCGGATGAAAAACTGTTTTTT
TRBV19	NA	TRBJ2-1	NA	CASSTDTESSYNEQFF	TGTGCCAGTAGTACGGACACCGAGAGCTCCTACAATGAGCAGTTCTTC
TRBV27	NA	TRBJ1-6	TRBD1	CASYRGRGSPLHF	TGTGCCAGTTACAGGGGCCGGGGTTCACCCCTCCACTTT
TRBV6-1	NA	TRBJ1-4	NA	CASRQAQEKLFF	TGTGCCAGCCGGCAGGCTCAGGAAAAACTGTTTTTT
TRBV6-5	NA	TRBJ1-1	NA	CASSARGGNTEAFF	TGTGCCAGCAGCGCCCGCGGGGGCAACACTGAAGCTTTCTTT
TRBV15	few	TRBJ2-7	TRBD1	CATSLDRGVYEQYF	TGTGCCACCAGCCTCGACAGGGGAGTCTACGAGCAGTACTTC
TRBV5-1	NA	TRBJ1-6	TRBD1	CASSRTGFDSPLHF	TGCGCCAGCAGCCGGACAGGGTTTGACTCACCCCTCCACTTT
TRBV28	NA	TRBJ2-1	TRBD2	CASRGTSGRRRHEQFF	TGTGCCAGTCGAGGGACTAGCGGGAGGCGCCGGCATGAGCAGTTCTTC
TRBV2	NA	TRBJ2-3	NA	CASSDRRGTDTQYF	TGTGCCAGCAGTGACCGCCGGGGCACAGATACGCAGTATTTT
TRBV6-2/TRBV6-3	NA	TRBJ2-7	TRBD1	CASSSGGSNEQYF	TGTGCCAGCAGTTCAGGGGGAAGTAACGAGCAGTACTTC
TRBV18	NA	TRBJ2-3	TRBD1	CASSPRQGRTDTQYF	TGTGCCAGCTCACCAAGACAGGGGAGAACAGATACGCAGTATTTT
TRBV5-1	NA	TRBJ2-7	TRBD1	CASSDGQGHEQYF	TGCGCCAGCAGCGACGGACAGGGCCACGAGCAGTACTTC
TRBV10-3	NA	TRBJ2-7	NA	CAISESGFSRGEQYF	TGTGCCATCAGTGAGTCAGGCTTCTCGAGGGGGGAGCAGTACTTC
TRBV6-6	NA	TRBJ2-7	TRBD2	CASGTSGSYEQYF	TGTGCCAGCGGGACTAGCGGGAGCTACGAGCAGTACTTC